Each of the 13 T cell receptor beta chains below was sequenced from the same sample in a study of T cells in Graves' hyperthyroidism and ophthalmopathy. Amplified TCR beta CDR3 regions came from RNA transcripts. With the HTBI primer set, the TCR CDR3 went through a first round of RT-PCR. TCRdb recomputed calls from the multiplex PCR reads with MiXCR, one row per CDR3 protein. The table has about 620,000 distinct CDR3 sequences, around 15% seen once. The specimen sequenced was blood. The receptors were sampled from a woman aged 25 to 39 with Graves' hyperthyroidism.

The genes are TRBV11-2 and TRBJ2-7; unclear D gene. Germline V gene sequence: CDR1 SGHAT, CDR2 FQNNGV. CDR3 length: 15 residues. Trimming took off 3 bases at V and 6 bases at J, with 18 bases between the two ends. The CDR3 region is CASSFISGSRAEQYF. In nucleotides, the CDR3 is TGTGCCAGCAGCTTTATATCGGGTTCAAGGGCCGAGCAGTACTTC.

CDR3 in DNA: TGTGCCAGCTCACCGAGGACAGGGGCAAGAGTAACCTACGAGCAGTACTTC. This gives the protein CASSPRTGARVTYEQYF. The chain has TRBV18 and TRBJ2-7; 9 bases are a match to TRBD1. Trimming at V came to 3 bases and at J to 2 bases, leaving 11 bases not matched to a gene. Germline V lookup: CDR1 KGHSH, CDR2 LQKENI. This CDR3 has 17 amino acids.

This clonotype was observed many times. The J gene is TRBJ1-2, the V gene TRBV2; 8 nucleotides match TRBD1. The CDR3 is 15 residues long. The J segment lost 7 bases and the V segment lost 6 bases, leaving 13 bases of the junction unmatched. CDR1 SNHLY and CDR2 FYNNEI come from the germline V gene. CDR3 nucleotide sequence: TGTGCCAGCAGGGCGACAGGGGAAGGGTCTCGTGGCTACACCTTC. Translation gives CASRATGEGSRGYTF.

The CDR3 sequence: CASSRAGLDVAKNIQYF. DNA of the CDR3: TGTGCCAGCAGCCGGGCGGGACTAGACGTAGCCAAAAACATTCAGTACTTC. The chain joins TRBV11-1 to TRBJ2-4; 8 nucleotides line up with TRBD2. The junction had 9 bases not matched to a gene; V was cut back by 5 bases and J by 0 bases. The length of the CDR3 is 17 residues. Germline V gene sequence: CDR1 SGHAT, CDR2 FQDESV (reference sequence).

This clonotype has more than one count but fewer than ten. The rearrangement uses TRBV14 and TRBJ2-3, with 13 bases that match TRBD2. Germline lookup yields CDR1 SGHDN and CDR2 FVKESK. Unmatched junction bases numbered 10, after V lost 6 bases and J lost 4 bases. This CDR3 has 17 amino acids. DNA of the CDR3: TGTGCCAGCAGTCAAAGGACTAGCGGGAGTATATCAGATACGCAGTATTTT. Translated, it gives CASSQRTSGSISDTQYF.

The chain links TRBV29-1 to TRBJ2-4; D might be TRBD2 (7 bases). V was trimmed by 6 bases and J by 12 bases, leaving 15 bases between them. Germline CDR1 and CDR2: SQVTM and ANQGSEA. This CDR3 spans 11 amino acids. In DNA form, the CDR3 reads TGCAGCGTGAGGGAGGGGGTGTATCAGTACTTC. Encoded protein: CSVREGVYQYF.

This clonotype has more than one count but fewer than ten. This chain links TRBV18 with TRBJ1-4, with D possibly being TRBD1 (5 bases). V was shortened by 2 bases and J by 6 bases, with 7 bases between the two germline ends. Germline values: CDR1 KGHSH, CDR2 LQKENI. The CDR3 runs 13 residues. The CDR3 spells CASSPGGDEKLFF. CDR3 sequence (DNA): TGTGCCAGCTCACCAGGGGGTGATGAAAAACTGTTTTTT. The complete variable domain, with remaining parts taken from reference TRBV18 and TRBJ1-4, reads NAGVMQNPRHLVRRRGQEARLRCSPMKGHSHVYWYRQLPEEGLKFMVYLQKENIIDESGMPKERFSAEFPKEGPSILRIQQVVRGDSAAYFCASSPGGDEKLFFGSGTQLSVL.

V is TRBV4-2 and J is TRBJ2-7, with TRBD2 matching over 10 bases. Germline V gene data show CDR1 as LGHNA and CDR2 as YNFKEQ. V trimming: 0 bases; J trimming: 5 bases; junction bases outside the gene matches: 7. CDR3 length: 16 residues. CDR3 sequence reads: CASSQDPSGRADEQYF. The CDR3 DNA is TGTGCCAGCAGCCAAGACCCAAGCGGGAGGGCCGACGAGCAGTACTTC.

To note about this clonotype: A much larger clone differs from this one at a single base, so this may be a read error. V usage is TRBV28 and J usage is TRBJ1-2; 8 nucleotides align to TRBD1. Germline CDR1 and CDR2: MDHEN and SYDVKM. This CDR3 is built from 13 residues. Germline trimming cut 5 bases from V and 2 bases from J; bases unmatched to any gene: 1. The CDR3 DNA follows: TGTGCCAGCAGTGGGGACAGGAACTATGGCTACACCTTC. This codes for CASSGDRNYGYTF.

This clonotype has ten or more counts. The CDR3 loop is CASSKLPGLAGSYEQYF. CDR3 sequence (DNA): TGTGCCAGCAGCAAATTACCGGGACTAGCGGGATCCTACGAGCAGTACTTC. The chain has TRBV7-2 and TRBJ2-7, with 13 nucleotides matching TRBD2. The V gene end was trimmed by 5 bases and the J gene end by 1 base; junction bases not matched to a gene: 8. CDR3 length: 17 residues. Germline V CDR1 and CDR2: SGHTA, FQGNSA.

This clonotype was observed many times. V and J are TRBV11-2 and TRBJ2-1; 7 nucleotides line up with TRBD2. V dropped 5 bases and J dropped 9; count of bases not matched to a gene: 4. CDR3 length: 12 amino acids. The V gene's germline CDR1 is SGHAT and CDR2 FQNNGV. CDR3 region: CASSPGLVEQFF. DNA for the CDR3: TGTGCCAGCAGCCCAGGACTAGTTGAGCAGTTCTTC.

The sample holds many counts of this clonotype. The V call is TRBV30, the J call TRBJ2-7; TRBD2 aligns across 11 bases. The V and J ends lost 8 bases and 4 bases, in that order; junction bases with no gene match: 1. The CDR3 is 11 residues long. Germline V gene data show CDR1 as GTSNPN and CDR2 as SVGIG (reference sequence). This chain's CDR3 is CAGTSGYEQYF. The CDR3, as DNA: TGTGCCGGGACTAGCGGTTACGAGCAGTACTTC.

The table lists this clonotype with many counts. This rearrangement joins TRBV7-2 to TRBJ1-1; the D is unclear. V was trimmed by 4 bases and J by 6 bases, leaving 15 bases between them. The CDR3 consists of 14 residues. CDR1 is SGHTA, CDR2 FQGNSA, per germline. The CDR3 reads CASSSPAEMAEAFF. CDR3 DNA: TGTGCCAGCAGCTCCCCCGCAGAGATGGCTGAAGCTTTCTTT.